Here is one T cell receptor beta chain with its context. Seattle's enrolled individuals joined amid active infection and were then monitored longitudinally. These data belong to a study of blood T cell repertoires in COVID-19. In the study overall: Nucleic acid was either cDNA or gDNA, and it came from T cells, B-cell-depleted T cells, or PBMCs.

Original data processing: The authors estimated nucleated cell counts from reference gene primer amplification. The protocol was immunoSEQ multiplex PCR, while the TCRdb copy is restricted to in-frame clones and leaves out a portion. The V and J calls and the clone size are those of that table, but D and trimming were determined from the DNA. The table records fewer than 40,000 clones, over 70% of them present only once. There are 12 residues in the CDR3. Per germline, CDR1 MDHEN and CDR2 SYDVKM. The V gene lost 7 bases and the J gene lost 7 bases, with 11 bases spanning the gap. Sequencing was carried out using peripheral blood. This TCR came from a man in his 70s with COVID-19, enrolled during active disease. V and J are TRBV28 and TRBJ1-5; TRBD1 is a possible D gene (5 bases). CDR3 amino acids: CASKSGIQPQHF. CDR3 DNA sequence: TGTGCCAGCAAATCAGGGATCCAGCCCCAGCATTTT.